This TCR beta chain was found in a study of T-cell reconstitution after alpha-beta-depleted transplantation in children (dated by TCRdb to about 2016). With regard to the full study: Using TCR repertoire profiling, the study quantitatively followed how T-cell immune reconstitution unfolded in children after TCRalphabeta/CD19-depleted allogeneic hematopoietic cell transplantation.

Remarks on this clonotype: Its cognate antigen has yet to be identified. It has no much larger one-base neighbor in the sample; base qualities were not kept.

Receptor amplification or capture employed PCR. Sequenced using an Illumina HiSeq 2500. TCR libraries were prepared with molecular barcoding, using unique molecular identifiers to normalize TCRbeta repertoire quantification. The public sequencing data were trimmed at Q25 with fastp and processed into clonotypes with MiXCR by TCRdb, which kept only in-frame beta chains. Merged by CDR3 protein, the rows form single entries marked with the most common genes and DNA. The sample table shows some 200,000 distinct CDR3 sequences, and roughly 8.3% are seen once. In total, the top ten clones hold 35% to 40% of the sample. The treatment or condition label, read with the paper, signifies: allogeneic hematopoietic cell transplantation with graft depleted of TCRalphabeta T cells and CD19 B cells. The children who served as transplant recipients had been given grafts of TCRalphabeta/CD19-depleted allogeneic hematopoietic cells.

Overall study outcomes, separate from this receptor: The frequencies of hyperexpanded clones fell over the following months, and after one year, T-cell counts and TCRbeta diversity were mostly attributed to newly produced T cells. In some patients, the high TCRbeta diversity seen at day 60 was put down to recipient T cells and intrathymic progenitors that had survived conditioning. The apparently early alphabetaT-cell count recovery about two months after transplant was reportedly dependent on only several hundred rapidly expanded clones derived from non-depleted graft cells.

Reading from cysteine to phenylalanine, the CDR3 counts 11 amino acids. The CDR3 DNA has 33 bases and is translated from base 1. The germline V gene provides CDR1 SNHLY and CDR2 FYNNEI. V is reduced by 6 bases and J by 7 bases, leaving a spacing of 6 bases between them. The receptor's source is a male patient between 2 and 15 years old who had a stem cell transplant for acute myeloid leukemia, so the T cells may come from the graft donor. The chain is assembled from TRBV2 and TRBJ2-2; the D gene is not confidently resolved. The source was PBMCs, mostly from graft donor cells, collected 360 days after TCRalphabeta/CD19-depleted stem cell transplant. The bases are TGTGCCAGCAGCGGAGTCGGGGAGCTGTTTTTT. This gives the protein CASSGVGELFF.